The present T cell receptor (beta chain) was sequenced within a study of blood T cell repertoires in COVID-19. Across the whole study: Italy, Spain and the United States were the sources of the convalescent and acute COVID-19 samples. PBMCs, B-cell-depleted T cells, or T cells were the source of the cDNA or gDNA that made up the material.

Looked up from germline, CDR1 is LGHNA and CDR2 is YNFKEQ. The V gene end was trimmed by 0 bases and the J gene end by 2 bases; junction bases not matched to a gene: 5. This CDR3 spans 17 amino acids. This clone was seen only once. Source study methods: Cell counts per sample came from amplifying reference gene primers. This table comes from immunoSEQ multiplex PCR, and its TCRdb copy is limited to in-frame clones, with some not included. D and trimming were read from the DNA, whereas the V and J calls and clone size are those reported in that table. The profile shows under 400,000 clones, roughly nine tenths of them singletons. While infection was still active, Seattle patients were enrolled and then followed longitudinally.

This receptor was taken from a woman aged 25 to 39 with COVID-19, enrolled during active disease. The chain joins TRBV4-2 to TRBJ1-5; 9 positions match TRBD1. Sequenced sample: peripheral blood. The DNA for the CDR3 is TGTGCCAGCAGCCAAGATCGGGACAGGGATGGCAATCAGCCCCAGCATTTT. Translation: CASSQDRDRDGNQPQHF.